The 22 T cell receptor beta chains reported below all come from one sample, sequenced in a study of Ad26.COV2.S vaccination and SARS-CoV-2 variants. As to treatment: roughly 18 received Ad26.COV2.S at low or high dose, single or two shots; 5 received placebo; per-sample allocation not given. Specimens were obtained on day 63 following the first vaccine or placebo injection. Clones were read by immunoSEQ multiplex PCR, and TCRdb kept only the in-frame ones, dropping some. The table has about 680,000 clones, more than 80% seen once. This specimen was peripheral blood, taken in a trial of Ad26.COV2.S vaccine versus placebo. All receptors come from a person between 18 and 59 years old who received the Ad26.COV2.S COVID-19 vaccine or a placebo.

The chain combines TRBV5-4 with TRBJ1-3; D possibly corresponds to TRBD1 (5 bases). The V end was cut by 1 base, the J end by 0 bases, with 11 bases between. The CDR3 length is 16 residues. CDR1 is SGHNT, CDR2 YYREEE, per germline (reference sequence). The CDR3 sequence: CASSLMQGFSGNTIYF. The DNA for the CDR3 is TGTGCCAGCAGCTTGATGCAGGGATTCTCTGGAAACACCATATATTTT.

This clone was seen at least ten times. The gene calls are TRBV4-3 and TRBJ2-7; 9 nucleotides line up with TRBD1. Germline CDR1 and CDR2: LGHNA and YSLEER. Trimming cost V 5 bases and J 5 bases; bases outside gene matches: 16. This CDR3 region has 17 residues. CDR3 nucleotide sequence: TGCGCCAGCAGCGTCGGGATTGCGGACAGGGGTTCCCACGAGCAGTACTTC. It translates to CASSVGIADRGSHEQYF.

The chain links TRBV9 to TRBJ1-1, with D hard to call. Trimming removed 1 base at V and 5 bases at J, with 9 bases between. Germline-derived CDR1 and CDR2 are SGDLS and YYNGEE. CDR3 size: 13 residues. The CDR3 bases are TGTGCCAGCAGCGTACAGATCGGAACTGAAGCTTTCTTT. Amino acids: CASSVQIGTEAFF.

The rearrangement links TRBV27 to TRBJ1-2; 7 positions agree with TRBD1. From germline, CDR1 is MNHEY and CDR2 SMNVEV (reference sequence). The length of the CDR3 is 13 residues. V was clipped by 5 bases and J by 7 bases; unmatched bases: 7. The CDR3 DNA sequence: TGTGCCAGCAGTCTTGACAGGGCGAGTGGCTACACCTTC. This encodes CASSLDRASGYTF.

The chain links TRBV4-1 to TRBJ1-5; TRBD1 is a possible D gene (5 bases). Trimming removed 0 bases at V and 6 bases at J, with 21 bases between. Per germline, CDR1 MGHRA and CDR2 YSYEKL. This CDR3 has 18 amino acids. The chain's CDR3 is CASSQDRRGADNSQPQHF. The DNA for the CDR3 is TGCGCCAGCAGCCAAGATCGCCGCGGGGCGGACAACAGTCAGCCCCAGCATTTT.

The J gene is TRBJ2-1, the V gene TRBV7-9; D gene unclear. V was clipped by 3 bases and J by 12 bases, with 12 bases between them. The CDR3 is 12 amino acids. Germline V gene sequence: CDR1 SEHNR, CDR2 FQNEAQ (reference sequence). CDR3 sequence: CASSFDGYGQFF. CDR3 DNA sequence: TGTGCCAGCAGCTTTGACGGCTACGGGCAGTTCTTC. Drawing the rest from reference TRBV7-9 and TRBJ2-1, the complete variable domain is DTGVSQNPRHKITKRGQNVTFRCDPISEHNRLYWYRQTLGQGPEFLTYFQNEAQLEKSRLLSDRFSAERPKGSFSTLEIQRTEQGDSAMYLCASSFDGYGQFFGPGTRLTVL.

V gene TRBV5-1 combines with J gene TRBJ2-3, with D possibly being TRBD1 (5 bases). With 0 bases removed from V and 1 base from J, the gap between germline ends came to 9 bases. Germline values: CDR1 SGHRS, CDR2 YFSETQ. The CDR3 has 15 residues. CDR3 loop: CASSLATGRTDTQYF. The CDR3 DNA reads as TGCGCCAGCAGCTTGGCTACAGGTCGCACAGATACGCAGTATTTT.

This rearrangement joins TRBV4-3 to TRBJ2-3, with no clear D. Trimming removed 0 bases at V and 6 bases at J, with 13 bases between. The CDR3 contains 15 residues. Germline CDR1 is LGHNA and CDR2 is YSLEER. The CDR3 loop is CASSQDTRRVDTQYF. As DNA, the CDR3 is TGCGCCAGCAGCCAAGACACCCGACGGGTGGATACGCAGTATTTT.

The chain recombines TRBV6-5 with TRBJ2-7; tentative D call: TRBD1 (5 bases). The CDR3 is made up of 14 amino acids. Between the trimmed V and J ends, which lost 0 bases and 3 bases, there was a span of 9 bases. The germline V gene has CDR1 MNHEY and CDR2 SVGAGI. CDR3 loop: CASSYSGESYEQYF. As DNA, the CDR3 is TGTGCCAGCAGTTACTCAGGGGAAAGCTACGAGCAGTACTTC.

The chain recombines TRBV2 with TRBJ1-3; D call uncertain. The V and J ends lost 1 base and 4 bases respectively, with 8 bases between them. The length of the CDR3 is 14 residues. Germline CDR1 reads SNHLY; CDR2 reads FYNNEI. The CDR3 region is CASSEGANGNTIYF. CDR3 sequence (DNA): TGTGCCAGCAGTGAAGGAGCCAACGGAAACACCATATATTTT.

The chain carries TRBV19 and TRBJ2-1, with D perhaps TRBD2 (6 bases). The germline V gene has CDR1 LNHDA and CDR2 SQIVND (reference sequence). This CDR3 region has 16 residues. V lost 6 bases and J lost 0, with 15 bases in between. The CDR3 loop reads CASRTHGGSSYNEQFF. The CDR3 DNA sequence: TGTGCCAGTAGGACTCACGGGGGTTCCTCCTACAATGAGCAGTTCTTC. Full variable domain (rest looked up from reference TRBV19 and TRBJ2-1): DGGITQSPKYLFRKEGQNVTLSCEQNLNHDAMYWYRQDPGQGLRLIYYSQIVNDFQKGDIAEGYSVSREKKESFPLTVTSAQKNPTAFYLCASRTHGGSSYNEQFFGPGTRLTVL.

V is TRBV25-1 and J is TRBJ1-6; TRBD1 matches 10 bases. After removal of 6 bases from V and 7 bases from J, the junction contained 6 bases not matched to a gene. From germline, CDR1 is MGHDK and CDR2 SYGVNS. The CDR3 is 15 residues long. In DNA, the CDR3 is TGTGCCAGCAGGCCGGGACAGGGGTACAATTCACCCCTCCACTTT. Protein sequence: CASRPGQGYNSPLHF.

The V and J genes are TRBV25-1 and TRBJ1-1; no reliable D call. The V end lost 0 bases, the J end lost 1 base, and 6 bases lay between the germline ends. This CDR3 spans 14 amino acids. Germline lookup yields CDR1 MGHDK and CDR2 SYGVNS. CDR3 loop: CASSEYFTNTEAFF. In DNA, the CDR3 is TGTGCCAGCAGTGAATATTTTACGAACACTGAAGCTTTCTTT.

The rearrangement uses TRBV9 and TRBJ1-5, with 10 bases aligning to TRBD1. CDR1 and CDR2 (germline): SGDLS, YYNGEE. There are 13 residues in the CDR3. The J segment lost 7 bases and the V segment lost 3 bases, leaving 1 base of the junction unmatched. CDR3 sequence: CASSADRGQPQHF. DNA of the CDR3: TGTGCCAGCAGCGCGGACAGGGGGCAGCCCCAGCATTTT.

The chain uses TRBV14 and TRBJ2-2; TRBD1 matches 8 bases. The J segment lost 4 bases and the V segment lost 3 bases, leaving 7 bases of the junction unmatched. The CDR3 extends over 16 amino acids. The germline V gene encodes CDR1 SGHDN and CDR2 FVKESK. CDR3 residues: CASSQIRTGITGELFF. The CDR3 DNA follows: TGTGCCAGCAGCCAGATACGGACAGGGATCACCGGGGAGCTGTTTTTT.

The chain has TRBV6-5 and TRBJ1-5; TRBD1 matches 10 bases. This CDR3 comprises 15 residues. Trimming cost V 7 bases and J 2 bases; bases outside gene matches: 5. CDR1 MNHEY and CDR2 SVGAGI come from the germline V gene. The CDR3 bases are TGTGCCAGCACCGCCGGGACAGGGGGCAATCAGCCCCAGCATTTT. It encodes CASTAGTGGNQPQHF.

The chain couples TRBV5-4 to TRBJ1-1; D is unclear. The V end was cut by 0 bases, the J end by 5 bases, with 8 bases between. The CDR3 is 13 residues long. Germline V gene data show CDR1 as SGHNT and CDR2 as YYREEE (reference sequence). In nucleotides, the CDR3 is TGTGCCAGCAGCTTGGTGGGCGCAACTGAAGCTTTCTTT. Amino acid sequence: CASSLVGATEAFF.

The J gene is TRBJ1-2, the V gene TRBV5-1; D remains ambiguous. The V end was cut by 0 bases, the J end by 5 bases, with 14 bases between. Germline loops: CDR1 SGHRS, CDR2 YFSETQ. The CDR3 is 15 residues long. The CDR3 DNA is TGCGCCAGCAGCTTGGAAGGGAGCCGGCTATATGGCTACACCTTC. Its translation is CASSLEGSRLYGYTF.

The chain joins TRBV5-5 to TRBJ2-1; 7 bases are shared with TRBD2. Germline CDR1 and CDR2: SGHKS and YYEKEE (reference sequence). The CDR3 totals 14 residues. Unmatched junction bases numbered 4, after V lost 4 bases and J lost 3 bases. The CDR3 DNA is TGTGCCAGCAGCATACGGGGGGTCTACAATGAGCAGTTCTTC. Translation gives CASSIRGVYNEQFF. The full variable domain, its missing parts supplied by reference TRBV5-5 and TRBJ2-1, is DAGVTQSPTHLIKTRGQQVTLRCSPISGHKSVSWYQQVLGQGPQFIFQYYEKEERGRGNFPDRFSARQFPNYSSELNVNALLLGDSALYLCASSIRGVYNEQFFGPGTRLTVL.

J is TRBJ2-5 and V is TRBV7-2, with D possibly matching TRBD1 (6 bases). Germline V CDR1 and CDR2: SGHTA, FQGNSA. The CDR3 runs to 14 residues. V was clipped by 1 base and J by 2 bases, with 8 bases between them. The CDR3 is CASSLEGQQETQYF. The CDR3 DNA follows: TGTGCCAGCAGCTTAGAAGGACAGCAAGAGACCCAGTACTTC.

The chain employs TRBV30 and TRBJ2-7; D may match TRBD1 or TRBD2 (5 bases each). This CDR3 has 12 amino acids. V was pared by 5 bases and J by 4 bases, with 12 bases between. The germline V gene encodes CDR1 GTSNPN and CDR2 SVGIG (reference sequence). The CDR3 coding sequence is TGTGCCTGGGGGGGTTTTCGTTACGAGCAGTACTTC. Its translation: CAWGGFRYEQYF.

The chain links TRBV6-2 or TRBV6-3 to TRBJ2-5, with D unresolved. Germline-derived CDR1 and CDR2 are MNHEY and SVGEGT. The CDR3 length is 13 residues. Trimming left V 0 bases short and J 3 bases short, with 5 bases between. In DNA, the CDR3 is TGTGCCAGCAGTTACTCTGGGAAAGAGACCCAGTACTTC. This translates into CASSYSGKETQYF.